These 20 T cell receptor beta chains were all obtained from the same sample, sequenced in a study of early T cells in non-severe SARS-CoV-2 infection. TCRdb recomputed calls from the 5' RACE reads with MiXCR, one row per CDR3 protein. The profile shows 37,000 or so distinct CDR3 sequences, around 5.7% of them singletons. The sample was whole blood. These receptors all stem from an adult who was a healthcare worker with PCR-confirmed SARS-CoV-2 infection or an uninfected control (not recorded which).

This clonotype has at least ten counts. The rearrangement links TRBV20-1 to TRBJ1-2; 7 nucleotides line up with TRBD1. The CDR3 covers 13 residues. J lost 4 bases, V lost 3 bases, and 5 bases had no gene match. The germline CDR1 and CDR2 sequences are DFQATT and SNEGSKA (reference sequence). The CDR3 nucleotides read TGCAGTGCTAGTTCTACAGGGGCCTATGGCTACACCTTC. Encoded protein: CSASSTGAYGYTF.

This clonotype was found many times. CDR3 bases: TGTGCCAGTAGTATAGATCCCCGGACCCCCGGGGAGCTGTTTTTT. It is translated as CASSIDPRTPGELFF. The rearrangement uses TRBV19 and TRBJ2-2; D gene unclear. Looked up from germline, CDR1 is LNHDA and CDR2 is SQIVND (reference sequence). Trimming stripped 0 bases from V and 6 bases from J, with 11 bases between. The CDR3 length is 15 residues.

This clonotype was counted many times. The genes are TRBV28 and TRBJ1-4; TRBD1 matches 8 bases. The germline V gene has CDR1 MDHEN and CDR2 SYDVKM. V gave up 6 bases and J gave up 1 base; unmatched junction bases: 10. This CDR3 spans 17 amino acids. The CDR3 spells CASSKYGQGVTNEKLFF. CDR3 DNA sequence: TGTGCCAGCAGCAAATACGGACAGGGCGTAACTAATGAAAAACTGTTTTTT.

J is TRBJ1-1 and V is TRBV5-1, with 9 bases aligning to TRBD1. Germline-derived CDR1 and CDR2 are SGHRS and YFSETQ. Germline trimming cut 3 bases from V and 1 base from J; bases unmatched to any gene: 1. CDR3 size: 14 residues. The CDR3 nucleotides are TGCGCCAGCAGCTGGGACAGGGCGAACACTGAAGCTTTCTTT. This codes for CASSWDRANTEAFF.

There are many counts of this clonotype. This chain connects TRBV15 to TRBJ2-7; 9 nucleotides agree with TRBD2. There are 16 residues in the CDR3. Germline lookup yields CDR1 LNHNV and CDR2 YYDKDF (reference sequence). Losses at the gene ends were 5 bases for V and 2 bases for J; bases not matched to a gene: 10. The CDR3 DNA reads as TGTGCCACCAGCGCGACTAGCGGAGGGAGGACCTACGAGCAGTACTTC. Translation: CATSATSGGRTYEQYF. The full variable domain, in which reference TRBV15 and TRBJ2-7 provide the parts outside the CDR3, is DAMVIQNPRYQVTQFGKPVTLSCSQTLNHNVMYWYQQKSSQAPKLLFHYYDKDFNNEADTPDNFQSRRPNTSFCFLDIRSPGLGDTAMYLCATSATSGGRTYEQYFGPGTRLTVT.

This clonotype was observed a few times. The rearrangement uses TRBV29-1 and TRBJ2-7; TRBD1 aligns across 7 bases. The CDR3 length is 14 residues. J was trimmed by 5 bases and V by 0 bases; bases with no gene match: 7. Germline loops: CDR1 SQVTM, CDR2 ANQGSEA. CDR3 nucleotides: TGCAGCGTTGAAGATCGCAGGGGGAAGAACGAGCAGTACTTC. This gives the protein CSVEDRRGKNEQYF.

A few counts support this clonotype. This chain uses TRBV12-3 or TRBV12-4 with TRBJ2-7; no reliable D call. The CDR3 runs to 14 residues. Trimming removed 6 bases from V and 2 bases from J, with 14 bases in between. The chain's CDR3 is CASRPTTSAYEQYF. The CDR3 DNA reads TGTGCCAGCAGACCAACTACTTCCGCCTACGAGCAGTACTTC.

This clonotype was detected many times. CDR3 nucleotide sequence: TGTGCCAGCAGCTTAGTAACGGGAGTCGGGTGGGACATTCAGTACTTC. It codes for CASSLVTGVGWDIQYF. The V gene is TRBV11-2, the J gene TRBJ2-4, with TRBD2 as a possible D gene (6 bases). The V gene lost 1 base and the J gene lost 8 bases, with 18 bases spanning the gap. This CDR3 contains 16 residues. Germline assignment: CDR1 SGHAT and CDR2 FQNNGV. The entire variable domain, with the rest obtained from reference TRBV11-2 and TRBJ2-4, is as follows: EAGVAQSPRYKIIEKRQSVAFWCNPISGHATLYWYQQILGQGPKLLIQFQNNGVVDDSQLPKDRFSAERLKGVDSTLKIQPAKLEDSAVYLCASSLVTGVGWDIQYFGAGTRLSVL.

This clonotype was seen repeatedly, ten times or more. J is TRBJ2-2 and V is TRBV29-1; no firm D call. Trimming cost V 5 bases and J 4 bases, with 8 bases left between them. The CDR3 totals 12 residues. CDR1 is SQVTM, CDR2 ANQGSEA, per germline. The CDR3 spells CSVTDGTGELFF. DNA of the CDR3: TGCAGCGTTACTGACGGCACCGGGGAGCTGTTTTTT.

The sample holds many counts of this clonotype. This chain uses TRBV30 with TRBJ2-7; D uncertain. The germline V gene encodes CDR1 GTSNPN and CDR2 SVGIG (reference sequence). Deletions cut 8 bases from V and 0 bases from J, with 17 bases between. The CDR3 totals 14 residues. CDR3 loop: CAVSWSFGSYEQYF. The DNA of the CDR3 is TGTGCCGTGTCTTGGTCCTTTGGCTCCTACGAGCAGTACTTC.

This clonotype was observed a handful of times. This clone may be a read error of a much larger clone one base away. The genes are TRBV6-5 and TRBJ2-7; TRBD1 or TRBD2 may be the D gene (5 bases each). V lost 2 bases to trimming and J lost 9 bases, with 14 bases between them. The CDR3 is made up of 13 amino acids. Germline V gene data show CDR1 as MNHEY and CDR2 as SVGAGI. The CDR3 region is CASSYEGWTTQYF. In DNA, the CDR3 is TGTGCCAGCAGTTACGAGGGGTGGACCACGCAGTACTTC.

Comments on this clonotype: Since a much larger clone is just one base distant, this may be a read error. The CDR3 loop is CATHHGGDNEQFF. The CDR3 bases are TGTGCCACCCATCATGGGGGGGACAATGAGCAGTTCTTC. The chain uses TRBV18 and TRBJ2-1; 7 positions agree with TRBD2. This CDR3 has 13 amino acids. V was pared by 10 bases and J by 5 bases, with 8 bases of the junction left unmatched. The germline gives CDR1 KGHSH, CDR2 LQKENI.

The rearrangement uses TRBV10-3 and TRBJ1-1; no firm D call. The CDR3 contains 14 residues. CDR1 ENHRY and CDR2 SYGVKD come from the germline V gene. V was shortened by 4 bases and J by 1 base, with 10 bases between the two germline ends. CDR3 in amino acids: CAISATGQNTEAFF. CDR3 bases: TGTGCCATCAGTGCTACCGGGCAGAACACTGAAGCTTTCTTT.

This CDR3 is CASSILGTKNIQYF. DNA of the CDR3: TGTGCCAGCAGCATCCTGGGAACCAAAAACATTCAGTACTTC. This rearrangement joins TRBV7-9 to TRBJ2-4, with D hard to call. Germline V gene lookup returns CDR1 SEHNR and CDR2 FQNEAQ (reference sequence). The CDR3 consists of 14 residues. V was shortened by 5 bases and J by 2 bases, with 10 bases between the two germline ends.

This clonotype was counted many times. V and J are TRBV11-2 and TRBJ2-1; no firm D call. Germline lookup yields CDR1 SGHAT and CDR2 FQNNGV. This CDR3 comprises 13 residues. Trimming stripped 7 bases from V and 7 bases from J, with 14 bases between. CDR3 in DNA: TGTGCCAGCACCCCGTACAAGGAGAATGAGCAGTTCTTC. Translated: CASTPYKENEQFF.

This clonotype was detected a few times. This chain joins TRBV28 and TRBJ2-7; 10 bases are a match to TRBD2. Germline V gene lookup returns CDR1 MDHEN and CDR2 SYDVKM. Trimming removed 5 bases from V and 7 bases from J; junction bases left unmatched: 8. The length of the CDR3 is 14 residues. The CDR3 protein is CASSRTSGTGEQYF. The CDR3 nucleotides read TGTGCCAGCAGTCGTACTAGCGGGACGGGGGAGCAGTACTTC.

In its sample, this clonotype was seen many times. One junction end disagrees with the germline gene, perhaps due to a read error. The CDR3 sequence is CASSLGPSALNTEAFF. The DNA of the CDR3 is TGTGCCAGCAGCTTAGGTCCTTCAGCGTTAAACACTGAAGCCTTCTTT. The chain joins TRBV7-3 to TRBJ1-1; D unresolved. There are 16 residues in the CDR3. From germline, CDR1 is SGHTA and CDR2 FQGTGA.

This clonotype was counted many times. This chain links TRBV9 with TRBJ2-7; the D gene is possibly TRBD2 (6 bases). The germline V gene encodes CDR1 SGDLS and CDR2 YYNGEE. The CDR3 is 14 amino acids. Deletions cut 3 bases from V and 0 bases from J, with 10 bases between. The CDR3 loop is CASSAGLYSYEQYF. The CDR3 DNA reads TGTGCCAGCAGCGCGGGACTTTACTCCTACGAGCAGTACTTC. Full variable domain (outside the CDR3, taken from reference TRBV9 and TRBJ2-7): DSGVTQTPKHLITATGQRVTLRCSPRSGDLSVYWYQQSLDQGLQFLIQYYNGEERAKGNILERFSAQQFPDLHSELNLSSLELGDSALYFCASSAGLYSYEQYFGPGTRLTVT.

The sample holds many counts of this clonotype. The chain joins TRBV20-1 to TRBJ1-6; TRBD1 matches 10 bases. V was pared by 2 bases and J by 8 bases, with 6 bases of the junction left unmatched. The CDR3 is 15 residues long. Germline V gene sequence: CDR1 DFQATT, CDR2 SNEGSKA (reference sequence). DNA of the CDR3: TGCAGTGCTAGAAGTACCGGGACAGGGGATTCACCCCTCCACTTT. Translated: CSARSTGTGDSPLHF.

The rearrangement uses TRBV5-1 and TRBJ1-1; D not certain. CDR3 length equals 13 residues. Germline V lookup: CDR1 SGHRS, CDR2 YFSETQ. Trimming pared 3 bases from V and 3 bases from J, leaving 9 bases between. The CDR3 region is CASSSSLDTEAFF. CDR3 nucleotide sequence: TGCGCCAGCAGCTCTTCTTTGGACACTGAAGCTTTCTTT.